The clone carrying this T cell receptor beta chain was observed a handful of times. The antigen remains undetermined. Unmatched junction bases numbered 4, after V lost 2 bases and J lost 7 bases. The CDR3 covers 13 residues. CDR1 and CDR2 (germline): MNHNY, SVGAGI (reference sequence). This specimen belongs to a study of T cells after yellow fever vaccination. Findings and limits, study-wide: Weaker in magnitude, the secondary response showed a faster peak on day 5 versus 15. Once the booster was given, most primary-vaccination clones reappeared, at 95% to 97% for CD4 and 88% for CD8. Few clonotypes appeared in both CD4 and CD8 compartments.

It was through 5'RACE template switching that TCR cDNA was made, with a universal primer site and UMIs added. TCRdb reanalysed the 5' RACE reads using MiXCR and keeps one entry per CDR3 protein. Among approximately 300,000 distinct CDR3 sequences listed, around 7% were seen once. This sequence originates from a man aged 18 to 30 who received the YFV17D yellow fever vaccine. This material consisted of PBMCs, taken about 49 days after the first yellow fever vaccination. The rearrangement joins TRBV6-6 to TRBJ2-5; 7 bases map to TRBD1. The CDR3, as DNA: TGTGCCAGCAGTTACGTCCAGGGGGTGACCCAGTACTTC. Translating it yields CASSYVQGVTQYF.